These T cell receptor beta chains were read from a single sample in a study of identical twins. Using its own MiXCR run on the 5' RACE reads, TCRdb lists one record per CDR3 protein. The table records approximately 600,000 distinct CDR3 sequences, 7.5% to 10% of them present only once. These same data were also listed under a study on yellow fever vaccine responses in identical twins.

Specimen: PBMCs. These receptors all come from a woman under 30 in good health. Both conserved end residues are part of each CDR3. The D gene is left open where the match is weak. Not every row has a clone size; where given, it reads once, few, many or a size class.

.	TRBV5-1	TRBJ2-7	TRBD1	TGCGCCAGCAGCTTGGTCAGGGGGCACGAGCAGTACTTC	CASSLVRGHEQYF
few	TRBV9	TRBJ1-1	TRBD1	TGTGCCAGCAGCGCAGGGGGCACTGAAGCTTTCTTT	CASSAGGTEAFF
many	TRBV6-2/TRBV6-3	TRBJ1-2	.	TGTGCCAGCAGTGACAGACTCTATGGCTACACCTTC	CASSDRLYGYTF
many	TRBV25-1	TRBJ2-7	TRBD1	TGTGCCAGCAGTGATGGACAGGGGAAATCCTACGAGCAGTACTTC	CASSDGQGKSYEQYF
.	TRBV28	TRBJ2-1	TRBD2	TGTGCCAGCAGTTCATCTTGGACTAGCGGGATGTCCTCCTACAATGAGCAGTTCTTC	CASSSSWTSGMSSYNEQFF
many	TRBV3-1	TRBJ2-1	.	TGTGCCAGCAGCCAAAACGCGGTGAATGAGCAGTTCTTC	CASSQNAVNEQFF
.	TRBV4-1	TRBJ2-3	TRBD2	TGCGCCAGCAGCCAAGAGCGGGAGACTGATACGCAGTATTTT	CASSQERETDTQYF
many	TRBV14	TRBJ2-1	TRBD2	TGTGCCAGCAGAGTAAACTCGGCCGGGACTAGCGGGAGAAATGAGCAGTTCTTC	CASRVNSAGTSGRNEQFF
many	TRBV12-3/TRBV12-4	TRBJ2-3	TRBD2	TGTGCCAGCAGCCTAGCGGGAGTGGAGCAGTATTTT	CASSLAGVEQYF
few	TRBV6-5	TRBJ2-6	.	TGTGCCAGCAGTTACGGGGATGGGGCCAACGTCCTGACTTTC	CASSYGDGANVLTF
many	TRBV27	TRBJ2-1	.	TGTGCCAGCAGTAAAACTAGCCATGAGCAGTTCTTC	CASSKTSHEQFF
.	TRBV14	TRBJ2-1	TRBD1	TGTGCCAGCAGCCACCGGCCGGGACAGGGTACGGGATTAAATGAGCAGTTCTTC	CASSHRPGQGTGLNEQFF
few	TRBV18	TRBJ2-1	.	TGTGCCAGCAGACATCAGGGGATCGATGAGCAGTTCTTC	CASRHQGIDEQFF
many	TRBV5-1	TRBJ2-1	.	TGCGCCAGCAGCTTGGGGCGCGGGGCCTTCTACAATGAGCAGTTCTTC	CASSLGRGAFYNEQFF
many	TRBV29-1	TRBJ2-1	TRBD2	TGCAGCGTTCTTAGCGGGGGGCGCTCCTACAATGAGCAGTTCTTC	CSVLSGGRSYNEQFF
few	TRBV7-3	TRBJ2-2	.	TGTGCCAGCAGCGGGGGGGTGACAGGGGAGAACACCGGGGAGCTGTTTTTT	CASSGGVTGENTGELFF
many	TRBV10-3	TRBJ2-7	TRBD1	TGTGCCATCAGAGGGACAGCCGGCTACGAGCAGTACTTC	CAIRGTAGYEQYF
many	TRBV12-3/TRBV12-4	TRBJ2-3	.	TGTGCCAGCAGTTTGGGGCGGGGAAGCACAGATACGCAGTATTTT	CASSLGRGSTDTQYF
many	TRBV11-2	TRBJ2-1	.	TGTGCCAGCAGCTTAGTCGCTATCTACAATGAGCAGTTCTTC	CASSLVAIYNEQFF
.	TRBV4-2	TRBJ2-3	TRBD2	TGTGCCAGCAGCACCATAATTAGCGGGAACCTGGATACGCAGTATTTT	CASSTIISGNLDTQYF
.	TRBV9	TRBJ2-7	TRBD2	TGTGCCAGCAGCGTGGGGCGGGAGGGCCGTTACGAGCAGTACTTC	CASSVGREGRYEQYF
few	TRBV7-9	TRBJ2-7	.	TGTGCCACCAGCTTGCGAGGGAGCGAGCAGTACTTC	CATSLRGSEQYF
few	TRBV11-2	TRBJ2-7	TRBD2	TGTGCCAGCAGCTTGCGGGGGGAGTACTACGAGCAGTACTTC	CASSLRGEYYEQYF
.	TRBV20-1	TRBJ1-1	TRBD1	TGCAGTGCTAGGGTTCAGGGGGGCCTGAACACTGAAGCTTTCTTT	CSARVQGGLNTEAFF
many	TRBV6-2/TRBV6-3	TRBJ2-7	.	TGTGCCAGCAGGAGCGAGTACTATTACTACGAGCAGTACTTC	CASRSEYYYYEQYF
.	TRBV10-3	TRBJ1-4	.	TGTGCCATCAGGGACATGTCTAATGAAAAACTGTTTTTT	CAIRDMSNEKLFF
few	TRBV11-2	TRBJ2-1	TRBD2	TGTGCCAGCAGCTTAGATGGACTAGCGGGAAGTAGTGAGCAGTTCTTC	CASSLDGLAGSSEQFF
few	TRBV7-2	TRBJ2-3	TRBD2	TGTGCCAGCAGCTTAGATATTAGCGGGAGAGCAGATACGCAGTATTTT	CASSLDISGRADTQYF
.	TRBV7-2	TRBJ2-7	.	TGTGCCAGCAGCTTTGAGCGATCCTACGAGCAGTACTTC	CASSFERSYEQYF
.	TRBV12-3/TRBV12-4	TRBJ2-3	TRBD2	TGTGCCAGCAGTTTTTACACACTTACACTAGCGCCCCGCACAGATACGCAGTATTTT	CASSFYTLTLAPRTDTQYF
many	TRBV20-1	TRBJ2-5	.	TGCAGTGCTAGAGATTCGCGGGGCTTGCAAGAGACCCAGTACTTC	CSARDSRGLQETQYF
.	TRBV7-9	TRBJ2-1	TRBD2	TGTGCCAGCAGCTTATCGGGTAGCGGGTTAGATGAGCAGTTCTTC	CASSLSGSGLDEQFF
.	TRBV7-2	TRBJ2-1	.	TGTGCCAGCAGGACCACCCTCTTTAATGAGCAGTTCTTC	CASRTTLFNEQFF
many	TRBV20-1	TRBJ2-1	TRBD2	TGCAGTGCTAGAGACTATAGCGGGAGAGAACTTTACAATGAGCAGTTCTTC	CSARDYSGRELYNEQFF
many	TRBV20-1	TRBJ2-7	.	TGCAGTGCTAGTCCGCCCCCGGGCCGCTACGAGCAGTACTTC	CSASPPPGRYEQYF
.	TRBV9	TRBJ2-6	.	TGTGCCATTCACGGCGAAGCAAGATTCTCTGGGGCCAACGTCCTGACTTTC	CAIHGEARFSGANVLTF
.	TRBV6-5	TRBJ1-1	TRBD1	TGTGCCAGCAGCCAAGCTGCAGGGGGTAACTTCTTT	CASSQAAGGNFF
few	TRBV3-1	TRBJ2-6	.	TGTGCCAGCAGCTGGTCTGGGGCCAACGTCCTGACTTTC	CASSWSGANVLTF
.	TRBV12-3/TRBV12-4	TRBJ2-7	TRBD2	TGTGCCAGCACCCGACTCGCAAGAGCCGGGACTAGCACCTACGAGCAGTACTTC	CASTRLARAGTSTYEQYF
many	TRBV7-9	TRBJ2-1	.	TGTGCCAGCAGTCTCCGGGAGTCAATCTACAATGAGCAGTTCTTC	CASSLRESIYNEQFF
many	TRBV29-1	TRBJ2-2	.	TGCAGCGTTGACAGGGCCACCGGGGAGCTGTTTTTT	CSVDRATGELFF
many	TRBV24-1	TRBJ2-2	.	TGTGCCACCAGTGAGCAGAAGAACACCGGGGAGCTGTTTTTT	CATSEQKNTGELFF
.	TRBV28	TRBJ2-7	TRBD1	TGTGCCAGCAGCCACCGGGACAGGGACTACGAGCATTACTTC	CASSHRDRDYEHYF
many	TRBV7-3	TRBJ2-3	.	TGTGCCAGCAGCTTAATTCGGGAGGATACGCAGTATTTT	CASSLIREDTQYF
few	TRBV10-3	TRBJ2-2	.	TGTGCCATCAGTGATCAGAACACCGGGGAGCTGTTTTTT	CAISDQNTGELFF
few	TRBV7-2	TRBJ1-1	.	TGTGCCAGCAGCTTAAGGCTGGCAGGGCTGGGGAACACTGAAGCTTTCTTT	CASSLRLAGLGNTEAFF
many	TRBV27	TRBJ1-1	.	TGTGCCAGCAGTTTAGGGGCGGGGAGGGAGACTGAAGCTTTCTTT	CASSLGAGRETEAFF
.	TRBV20-1	TRBJ2-1	.	TGCAGTGCTAGAGATTGGGAGGACAGAAGCTCCTACAATGAGCAGTTCTTC	CSARDWEDRSSYNEQFF
.	TRBV3-1	TRBJ2-5	.	TGTGCCAGCAGCCAAAGGAGGACAATAGGAGGGGAGACCCAGTACTTC	CASSQRRTIGGETQYF
many	TRBV28	TRBJ2-1	.	TGTGCCAGCAGCGCAGTACCCCGGGATCTCTCCTACAATGAGCAGTTCTTC	CASSAVPRDLSYNEQFF
few	TRBV4-2	TRBJ2-1	.	TGTGCCAGCACCGCTAGCGCTAGCTCCTACAATGAGCAGTTCTTC	CASTASASSYNEQFF
.	TRBV12-3/TRBV12-4	TRBJ2-5	.	TGTGCCAGCAGCTCAAACCAAAAACCAAGAGAGACCCAGTACTTC	CASSSNQKPRETQYF
.	TRBV7-3	TRBJ2-2	.	TGTGCCAGCAGCTTAATTTCTTCCACCGGGGAGCTGTTTTTT	CASSLISSTGELFF
.	TRBV11-2	TRBJ2-5	.	TGTGCCAGCAGCTTTGGTCTAGGGGTACAAGAGACCCAGTACTTC	CASSFGLGVQETQYF
.	TRBV20-1	TRBJ2-1	.	TGCAGTGCTAGAGATGGGTTTAAAGATTACAATGAGCAGTTCTTC	CSARDGFKDYNEQFF
.	TRBV15	TRBJ1-2	.	TGTGCCACCAGCAGAGATAATCCGGGGGCAGGTGGCTACACCTTC	CATSRDNPGAGGYTF
few	TRBV7-2	TRBJ2-7	.	TGTGCCAGCTCCAAAGATTTCAGTCCCTACTACGAGCAGTACTTC	CASSKDFSPYYEQYF
.	TRBV27	TRBJ2-7	.	TGTGCCAGCAGTTTATTCGCCGCAGACTACGAGCAGTACTTC	CASSLFAADYEQYF
many	TRBV15	TRBJ2-3	TRBD2	TGTGCCACCAGCAGAGGACCAGGCGGGAGTCCAGATACGCAGTATTTT	CATSRGPGGSPDTQYF
few	TRBV6-1	TRBJ2-6	.	TGTGCCAGCAGGGGGGAATCCACTGGGGCCAACGTCCTGACTTTC	CASRGESTGANVLTF